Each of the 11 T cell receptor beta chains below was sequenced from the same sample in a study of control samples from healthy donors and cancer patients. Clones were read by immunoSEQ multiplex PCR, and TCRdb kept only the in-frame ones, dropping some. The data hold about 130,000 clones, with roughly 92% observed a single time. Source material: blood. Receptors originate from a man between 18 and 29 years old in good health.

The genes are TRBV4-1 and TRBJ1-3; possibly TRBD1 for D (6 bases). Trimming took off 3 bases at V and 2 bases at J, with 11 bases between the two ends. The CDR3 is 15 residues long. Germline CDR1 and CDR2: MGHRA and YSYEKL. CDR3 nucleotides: TGCGCCAGCAGCCAGGGACATACGCCTGGAAACACCATATATTTT. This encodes CASSQGHTPGNTIYF.

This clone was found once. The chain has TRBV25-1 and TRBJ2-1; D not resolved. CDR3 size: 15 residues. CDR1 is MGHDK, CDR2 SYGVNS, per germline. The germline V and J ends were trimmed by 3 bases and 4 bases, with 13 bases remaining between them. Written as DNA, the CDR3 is TGTGCCAGCAGTGATCCACGGGCCTTTTACAATGAGCAGTTCTTC. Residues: CASSDPRAFYNEQFF.

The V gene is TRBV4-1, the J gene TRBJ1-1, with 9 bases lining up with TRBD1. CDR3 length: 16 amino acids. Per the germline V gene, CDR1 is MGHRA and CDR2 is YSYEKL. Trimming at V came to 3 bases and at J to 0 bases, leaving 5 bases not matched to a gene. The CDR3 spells CASSQYGTGMNTEAFF. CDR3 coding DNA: TGCGCCAGCAGCCAGTACGGGACAGGGATGAACACTGAAGCTTTCTTT.

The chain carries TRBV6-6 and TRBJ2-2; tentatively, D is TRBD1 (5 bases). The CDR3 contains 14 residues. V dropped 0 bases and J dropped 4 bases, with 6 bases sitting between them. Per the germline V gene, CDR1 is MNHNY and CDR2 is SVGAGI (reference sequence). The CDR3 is CASSYSRGTGELFF. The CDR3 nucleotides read TGTGCCAGCAGTTACTCTAGGGGCACCGGGGAGCTGTTTTTT.

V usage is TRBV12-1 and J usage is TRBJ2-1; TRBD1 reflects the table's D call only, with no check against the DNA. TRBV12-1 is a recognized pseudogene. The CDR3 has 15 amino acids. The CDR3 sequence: CASSFATEVYNEQFF. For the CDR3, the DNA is TGTGCCAGCAGCTTTGCGACAGAAGTCTACAATGAGCAGTTCTTC.

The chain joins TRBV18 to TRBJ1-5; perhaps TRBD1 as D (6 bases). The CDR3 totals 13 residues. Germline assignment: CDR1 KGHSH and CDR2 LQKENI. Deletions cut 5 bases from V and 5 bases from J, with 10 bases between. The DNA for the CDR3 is TGTGCCAGCTCAAGAGGGGGTGATCAGCCCCAGCATTTT. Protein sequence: CASSRGGDQPQHF.

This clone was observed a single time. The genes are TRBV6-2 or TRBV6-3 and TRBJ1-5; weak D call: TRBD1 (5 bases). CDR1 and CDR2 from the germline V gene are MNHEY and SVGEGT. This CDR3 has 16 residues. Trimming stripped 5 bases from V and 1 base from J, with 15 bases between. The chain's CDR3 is CASSPQEKASNQPQHF. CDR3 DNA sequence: TGTGCCAGCAGTCCACAGGAGAAGGCAAGCAATCAGCCCCAGCATTTT.

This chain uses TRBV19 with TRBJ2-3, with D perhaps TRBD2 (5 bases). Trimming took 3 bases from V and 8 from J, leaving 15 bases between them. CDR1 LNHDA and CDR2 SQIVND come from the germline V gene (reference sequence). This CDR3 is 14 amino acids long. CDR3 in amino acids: CASSIVLLEGTQYF. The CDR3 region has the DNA TGTGCCAGTAGTATTGTTCTACTAGAGGGTACGCAGTATTTT.

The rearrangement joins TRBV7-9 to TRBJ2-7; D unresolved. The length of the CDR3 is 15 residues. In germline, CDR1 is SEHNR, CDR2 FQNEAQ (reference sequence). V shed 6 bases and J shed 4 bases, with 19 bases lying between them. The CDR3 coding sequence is TGTGCCAGCAGATCCCCCCGGCAGGCGGAATACGAGCAGTACTTC. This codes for CASRSPRQAEYEQYF.

CDR3 DNA sequence: TGTGCCAGCAGCAAAGTTAACAGGGAGACCCAGTACTTC. Residues: CASSKVNRETQYF. This chain joins TRBV21-1 and TRBJ2-5; the listed D gene, TRBD1, was not tested against the DNA. TRBV21-1 is shown as a pseudogene. The CDR3 is made up of 13 amino acids.

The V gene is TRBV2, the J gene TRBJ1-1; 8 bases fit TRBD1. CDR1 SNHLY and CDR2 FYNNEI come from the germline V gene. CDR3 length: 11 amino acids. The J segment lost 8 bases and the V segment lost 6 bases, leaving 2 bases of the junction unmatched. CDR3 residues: CASRTGAEAFF. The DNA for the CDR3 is TGTGCCAGCAGGACAGGGGCCGAAGCTTTCTTT.